Below, 13 T cell receptor beta chains from the same sample are listed, as sequenced in a study of blood T cells in healthy people across ages. A sample-barcoded 5' primer and a J-beta primer mix were used in a second PCR of roughly 7 to 11 cycles. TCRdb called the 5' RACE reads again in MiXCR, with one record for every CDR3 protein. The repertoire holds approximately 850,000 distinct CDR3 sequences, with under 45% as singletons. Sequencing was done on a sample of blood. These receptor sequences come from a man between 60 and 75 years old in good health.

The chain has TRBV5-4 and TRBJ2-3; D remains unclear. The ends were cut back, 1 base at V and 2 bases at J, with 8 bases in the middle. The CDR3 length is 14 residues. Germline V CDR1 and CDR2: SGHNT, YYREEE (reference sequence). CDR3 sequence reads: CASSLSLTTDTQYF. CDR3 nucleotide sequence: TGTGCCAGCAGCTTGTCTCTTACCACAGATACGCAGTATTTT.

The CDR3, as DNA: TGCGCCAGCAGCTTGAGTAGCCCTCTGTACAATGAGCAGTTCTTC. Its protein is CASSLSSPLYNEQFF. V usage is TRBV5-1 and J usage is TRBJ2-1; D not resolved. Germline-derived CDR1 and CDR2 are SGHRS and YFSETQ. CDR3 length: 15 amino acids. Trimming removed 1 base at V and 4 bases at J, with 12 bases between.

This chain joins TRBV10-3 and TRBJ2-7; D assignment may be TRBD1 or TRBD2 (5 bases each). The V gene lost 8 bases and the J gene lost 0 bases, with 11 bases spanning the gap. Germline assignment: CDR1 ENHRY and CDR2 SYGVKD. This CDR3 comprises 13 residues. The CDR3 protein is CAIQAGSSYEQYF. CDR3 in DNA: TGTGCCATCCAGGCAGGGAGCTCCTACGAGCAGTACTTC.

The chain has TRBV5-1 and TRBJ2-3; D remains unclear. The CDR3 length is 15 residues. The ends were cut back, 0 bases at V and 2 bases at J, with 10 bases in the middle. CDR1 SGHRS and CDR2 YFSETQ come from the germline V gene. Here the CDR3 DNA reads TGCGCCAGCAGCTTGGAGCTCGCCTACACAGATACGCAGTATTTT. It is translated as CASSLELAYTDTQYF.

This chain joins TRBV6-4 and TRBJ2-7; D gene unclear. In germline, CDR1 is MRHNA, CDR2 SNTAGT. V was trimmed by 2 bases and J by 7 bases, leaving 15 bases between them. This CDR3 is built from 14 residues. Here the CDR3 reads CASSDKASANEQYF. In DNA, the CDR3 is TGTGCCAGCAGTGACAAGGCCAGCGCGAATGAGCAGTACTTC.

This chain connects TRBV27 to TRBJ2-7, with no clear D. Germline lookup yields CDR1 MNHEY and CDR2 SMNVEV (reference sequence). Trimming shortened V by 2 bases and J by 2 bases, and 19 bases separated the two germline ends. The CDR3 extends over 17 amino acids. The CDR3 sequence is CASSLVGSLSVTYEQYF. The CDR3 nucleotides read TGTGCCAGCAGTTTAGTCGGCAGCCTGAGTGTGACCTACGAGCAGTACTTC.

As for this clonotype: One junction end disagrees with the germline gene, perhaps due to a read error. The chain recombines TRBV12-3 or TRBV12-4 with TRBJ2-1; 12 bases align to TRBD2. The CDR3 is 20 amino acids. The DNA of the CDR3 is TGTGCCGGCAGCTCTCTAGCGGGGGGGCCCGGGGGTAGGTCCTACAATGAGCAGTTCTTC. This translates into CAGSSLAGGPGGRSYNEQFF.

This chain links TRBV4-3 with TRBJ2-4, with D possibly matching TRBD2 (6 bases). The CDR3 length is 16 residues. The germline V gene encodes CDR1 LGHNA and CDR2 YSLEER. V gave up 1 base and J gave up 6 bases, with 16 bases separating them. In DNA form, the CDR3 reads TGCGCCAGCAGCCAAGTGGGCGGGGCGCCTGGAAACATTCAGTACTTC. This sequence encodes CASSQVGGAPGNIQYF.

This clonotype was recorded a few times. This chain connects TRBV12-3 or TRBV12-4 to TRBJ2-5; D gene uncertain. Near its end, the DNA agrees better with TRBJ2-7, so the J call may be wrong. This CDR3 spans 14 amino acids. The CDR3 DNA follows: TGTGCCAGCAGCCCTGGGCCCCCACCCTACGAGCAGTACTTC. It codes for CASSPGPPPYEQYF.

The V and J genes are TRBV3-1 and TRBJ1-1, with D hard to call. CDR3 size: 14 residues. Trimming stripped 1 base from V and 2 bases from J, with 8 bases between. Germline CDR1 is LGHDT and CDR2 is YNNKEL (reference sequence). The CDR3 DNA reads as TGTGCCAGCAGCCAAGCGCTGGGCAACACTGAAGCTTTCTTT. This gives the protein CASSQALGNTEAFF. Variable domain in full (rest from reference TRBV3-1 and TRBJ1-1): DTAVSQTPKYLVTQMGNDKSIKCEQNLGHDTMYWYKQDSKKFLKIMFSYNNKELIINETVPNRFSPKSPDKAHLNLHINSLELGDSAVYFCASSQALGNTEAFFGQGTRLTVV.

This clonotype was counted only a few times. The V call is TRBV11-2, the J call TRBJ2-7; TRBD2 is a possible D gene (5 bases). The germline V and J ends were trimmed by 5 bases and 5 bases, with 19 bases remaining between them. CDR1 and CDR2 from the germline V gene are SGHAT and FQNNGV. The CDR3 runs to 15 residues. The CDR3 region has the DNA TGTGCCAGCAGCCCCCAGGCCGGGGTTCGAAACGAGCAGTACTTC. This sequence encodes CASSPQAGVRNEQYF.

Only a few counts were recorded for this clonotype. V usage is TRBV18 and J usage is TRBJ2-1; 8 nucleotides match TRBD1. Germline values: CDR1 KGHSH, CDR2 LQKENI. J was trimmed by 6 bases and V by 8 bases; bases with no gene match: 12. The CDR3 has 15 amino acids. The CDR3 DNA is TGTGCCAGCAAACGAGGGACAGGCCTTCTCAATGAGCAGTTCTTC. Its translation: CASKRGTGLLNEQFF.

This clonotype was counted only a few times. The V call is TRBV6-6, the J call TRBJ2-3; possibly TRBD1 for D (6 bases). V was trimmed by 2 bases and J by 5 bases, leaving 20 bases between them. The germline gives CDR1 MNHNY, CDR2 SVGAGI (reference sequence). CDR3 length: 17 amino acids. The CDR3 spells CASSYPRLGGVEDTQYF. The CDR3 DNA reads TGTGCCAGCAGTTACCCCCGACTTGGGGGCGTGGAAGATACGCAGTATTTT.